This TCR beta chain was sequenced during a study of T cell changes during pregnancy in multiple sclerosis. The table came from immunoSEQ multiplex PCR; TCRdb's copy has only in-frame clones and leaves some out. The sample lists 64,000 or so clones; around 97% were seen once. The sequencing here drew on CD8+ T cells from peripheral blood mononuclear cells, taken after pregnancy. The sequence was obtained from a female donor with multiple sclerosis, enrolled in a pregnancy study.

The CDR3 loop is CASSVRDWYNEQFF. The CDR3, as DNA: TGTGCCAGCAGCGTCCGGGACTGGTACAATGAGCAGTTCTTC. The J gene is TRBJ2-1, the V gene TRBV21-1; the DNA was not compared with TRBD2, the D call given in the table. TRBV21-1 is a recognized pseudogene. This CDR3 is 14 amino acids long.